These T cell receptor beta chains were read from a single sample in a study of blood T cell repertoires in COVID-19. Assay used: immunoSEQ multiplex PCR; TCRdb lists only in-frame clones, some missing. The table has some 96,000 clones, 65% to 90% seen once. The source material was peripheral blood. The origin of the receptors is an elderly man with acute or convalescent COVID-19. Both conserved end residues are part of each CDR3. A D gene is named only where the DNA matches it firmly. Some rows have no size entry. The others give once, few or many, or a class for an expanded clone.

d_gene | j_gene | v_gene | abundance | CDR3aa | CDR3nt
- | TRBJ2-1 | TRBV19 | - | CASSGRQYPYNEQFF | TGTGCCAGTAGTGGCCGCCAGTACCCCTACAATGAGCAGTTCTTC
- | TRBJ2-5 | TRBV6-1 | - | CASSERAEQETQYF | TGTGCCAGCAGTGAAAGAGCGGAGCAAGAGACCCAGTACTTC
TRBD2 | TRBJ2-1 | TRBV7-3 | - | CASSLSVAGGEQFF | TGTGCCAGCAGCTTATCGGTAGCGGGAGGTGAGCAGTTCTTC
- | TRBJ2-1 | TRBV5-1 | - | CASSLGLATDEQFF | TGCGCCAGCAGCTTGGGGCTAGCTACGGATGAGCAGTTCTTC
- | TRBJ2-5 | TRBV28 | - | CASSFRGLGDETQYF | TGTGCCAGCAGTTTCCGGGGACTGGGGGACGAGACCCAGTACTTC
- | TRBJ2-5 | TRBV30 | - | CAWSVKGNSETQYF | TGTGCCTGGAGTGTAAAGGGGAATTCAGAGACCCAGTACTTC
- | TRBJ1-4 | TRBV7-8 | few | CASSLNGRTFVGLFF | TGTGCCAGCAGCTTAAATGGGCGAACCTTTGTTGGACTGTTTTTT
- | TRBJ1-1 | TRBV5-4 | - | CASSFVSGGVPEAFF | TGTGCCAGCAGCTTTGTTAGTGGGGGGGTTCCTGAAGCTTTCTTT
- | TRBJ2-3 | TRBV7-9 | - | CASSLDAEDTQYF | TGTGCCAGCAGCTTAGACGCGGAAGATACGCAGTATTTT
- | TRBJ2-7 | TRBV19 | - | CASSTTRGWYEQYF | TGTGCCAGTAGTACGACGCGAGGGTGGTACGAGCAGTACTTC
- | TRBJ1-6 | TRBV5-4 | - | CASSLNVVDSPLHF | TGTGCCAGCAGCTTAAATGTAGTTGATTCACCCCTCCACTTT
TRBD1 | TRBJ2-3 | TRBV7-2 | once | CASSFTGVADTQYF | TGTGCCAGCAGCTTTACAGGGGTGGCAGATACGCAGTATTTT
- | TRBJ2-2 | TRBV2 | - | CASRTGTSNTGELFF | TGTGCCAGCAGGACCGGGACTTCGAACACCGGGGAGCTGTTTTTT
- | TRBJ2-7 | TRBV5-1 | - | CASSLVGVPSYEQYF | TGCGCCAGCAGCTTGGTCGGTGTTCCGTCCTACGAGCAGTACTTC
TRBD2 | TRBJ2-3 | TRBV28 | - | CASSLFALAGGLDTQYF | TGTGCCAGCAGTTTATTTGCACTAGCGGGAGGGTTAGATACGCAGTATTTT
- | TRBJ2-1 | TRBV5-4 | - | CASSRGVFGNEQFF | TGTGCCAGCAGCCGGGGTGTCTTCGGGAATGAGCAGTTCTTC
TRBD2 | TRBJ2-1 | TRBV13 | - | CASTAGLAVVNEQFF | TGTGCCAGCACCGCGGGACTAGCGGTCGTCAATGAGCAGTTCTTC
TRBD1 | TRBJ1-2 | TRBV28 | - | CASFTGGRKGGYTF | TGTGCCAGCTTTACAGGGGGCAGGAAAGGTGGCTACACCTTC
- | TRBJ2-7 | TRBV19 | once | CASSETGAFGEQYF | TGTGCCAGTAGTGAGACAGGCGCGTTTGGCGAGCAGTACTTC
- | TRBJ2-1 | TRBV24-1 | - | CATSDRSGSDQNEQFF | TGTGCCACCAGTGATAGGAGCGGTTCAGACCAAAATGAGCAGTTCTTC
- | TRBJ1-1 | TRBV12-3/TRBV12-4 | - | CASSLSGSEAFF | TGTGCCAGCAGTTTGTCGGGGTCTGAAGCTTTCTTT
- | TRBJ1-1 | TRBV30 | - | CATTWGRGSEAFF | TGTGCCACGACTTGGGGCAGGGGTAGTGAAGCTTTCTTT
- | TRBJ1-6 | TRBV6-5 | - | CAPTEQHNSPLHF | TGTGCCCCGACGGAACAGCATAATTCACCCCTCCACTTT
- | TRBJ1-1 | TRBV2 | - | CASSEQAGNTEAFF | TGTGCCAGCAGTGAACAGGCGGGAAACACTGAAGCTTTCTTT
- | TRBJ2-7 | TRBV28 | - | CASSPGAEFHEQYF | TGTGCCAGCAGTCCTGGCGCGGAGTTCCACGAGCAGTACTTC
TRBD1 | TRBJ2-1 | TRBV9 | - | CASSVVGQGTSEQFF | TGTGCCAGCAGCGTAGTAGGACAGGGGACGAGTGAGCAGTTCTTC
- | TRBJ2-1 | TRBV5-8 | - | CASSLGFAYNEQFF | TGTGCCAGCAGCTTGGGTTTCGCCTACAATGAGCAGTTCTTC
TRBD2 | TRBJ2-3 | TRBV4-3 | - | CASSQETSGRTSNTQYF | TGCGCCAGCAGCCAAGAAACTAGCGGGAGGACGAGTAATACGCAGTATTTT
- | TRBJ2-3 | TRBV11-2 | once | CASSFQGGTDTQYF | TGTGCCAGCAGCTTTCAAGGGGGCACAGATACGCAGTATTTT
TRBD1 | TRBJ2-7 | TRBV3-1/TRBV3-2 | - | CASSSPGQGVYEQYF | TGTGCCAGCAGCTCACCGGGACAGGGGGTCTACGAGCAGTACTTC
- | TRBJ2-1 | TRBV6-2/TRBV6-3 | - | CASSSSGGDYNEQFF | -
- | TRBJ2-3 | TRBV6-5 | - | CAEGDPSTDTQYF | TGTGCCGAGGGGGACCCTAGCACAGATACGCAGTATTTT
TRBD2 | TRBJ2-2 | TRBV19 | - | CASSTQAGGLTLGNTGELFF | TGTGCCAGTAGTACTCAAGCGGGGGGACTGACGTTGGGGAATACCGGGGAGCTGTTTTTT
- | TRBJ1-2 | TRBV9 | - | CASSPPGGSKIYGYTF | TGTGCCAGCAGCCCCCCCGGGGGGTCGAAGATCTATGGCTACACCTTC
- | TRBJ2-1 | TRBV5-4 | - | CASSLAGTYNEQFF | TGTGCCAGCAGCTTGGCGGGGACATACAATGAGCAGTTCTTC
TRBD1 | TRBJ2-1 | TRBV6-6 | - | CASSPGRTGATSYNEQFF | TGTGCCAGCAGTCCTGGCCGGACAGGGGCCACTTCCTACAATGAGCAGTTCTTC
- | TRBJ2-3 | TRBV28 | - | CASSLPTRTDTQYF | TGTGCCAGCAGTTTACCGACCAGGACAGATACGCAGTATTTT
TRBD2 | TRBJ2-3 | TRBV7-2 | - | CASSFLAGGPAYDTQYF | TGTGCCAGCAGCTTTTTAGCGGGAGGGCCTGCTTACGATACGCAGTATTTT
- | TRBJ1-3 | TRBV6-5 | many | CASSYRATGKDTIYF | TGTGCCAGCAGTTACAGGGCTACCGGGAAAGACACCATATATTTT
- | TRBJ1-4 | TRBV19 | once | CASTLGAATNEKLFF | TGTGCCAGTACGCTAGGGGCCGCAACTAATGAAAAACTGTTTTTT
- | TRBJ2-2 | TRBV9 | - | CASSVSQGTGELFF | TGTGCCAGCAGCGTCTCACAGGGAACCGGGGAGCTGTTTTTT